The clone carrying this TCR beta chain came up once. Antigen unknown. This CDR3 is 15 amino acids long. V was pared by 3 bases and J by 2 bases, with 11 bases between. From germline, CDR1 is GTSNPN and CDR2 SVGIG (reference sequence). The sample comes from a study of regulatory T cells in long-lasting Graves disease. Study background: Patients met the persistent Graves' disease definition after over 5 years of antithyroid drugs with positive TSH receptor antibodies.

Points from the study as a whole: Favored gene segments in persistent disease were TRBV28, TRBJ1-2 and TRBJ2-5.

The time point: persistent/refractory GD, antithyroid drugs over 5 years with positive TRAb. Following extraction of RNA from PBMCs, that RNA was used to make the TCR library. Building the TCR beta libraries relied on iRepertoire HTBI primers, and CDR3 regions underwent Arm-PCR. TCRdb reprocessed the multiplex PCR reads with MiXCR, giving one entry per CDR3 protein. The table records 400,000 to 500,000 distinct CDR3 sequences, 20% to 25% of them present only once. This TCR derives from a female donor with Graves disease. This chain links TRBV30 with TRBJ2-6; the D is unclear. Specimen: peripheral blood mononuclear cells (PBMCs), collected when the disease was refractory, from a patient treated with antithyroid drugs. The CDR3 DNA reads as TGTGCCTGGAGCCCGCTAACTGCTGGGGCCAACGTCCTGACTTTC. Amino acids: CAWSPLTAGANVLTF.